This T cell receptor (beta chain) was recorded in a study of CXCR3-negative and CXCR3-positive naive CD8 T cells. It was by 5' RACE with UMI labels that the TRB cDNA libraries were prepared. For each CDR3 protein, TCRdb gives one entry from its re-call of the 5' RACE reads, without DNA. The table lists 150,000 or so distinct CDR3 sequences. In regard to this clonotype: The target antigen is unknown.

Using triplicate sorts, about 270,000 cells were collected each time from every CD8+ T cell subset. The naive CD8+ gate required CD45RO-CCR7+CD27+CD95- phenotype. There are 13 residues in the CDR3. Germline V gene sequence: CDR1 SGHDN, CDR2 FVKESK. Study-level points and caveats: Researchers reported similar TRBV-TRBJ usage in naive CXCR3-negative and CXCR3-positive cells, though memory differed. For memory CD8+ cells diversity was much lower, but both naive subsets had comparably high diversity. TRB CDR3s of CXCR3-positive naive cells were more hydrophobic than those of CXCR3-negative naive cells.

The sequenced material came from naive CXCR3+ CD8+ T cells from blood. Stated subset: CD45RO-CCR7+CD27+CD95- naive CD8+ T cells expressing CXCR3 (TNR3+). This chain joins TRBV14 and TRBJ2-7. This sequence originates from a human donor in good health. Some clones in this sample may be carry-over from other donors' samples. CDR3 amino acids: CASSPSTLVEQYF.